The following is a T cell receptor (beta chain) sequence with its context. In the original workflow: Quantification of nucleated cells was approximated via reference gene primer amplification. Only in-frame clones appear in the TCRdb table, and some are missing; sequencing was by immunoSEQ multiplex PCR. The D gene and trimming were derived from the DNA, and the V and J assignments and clone size from that table. The sample includes about 250,000 clones, around 90% of them seen just once. Germline V gene data show CDR1 as SGHTA and CDR2 as FQGTGA. The CDR3 spans 15 residues. Trimming removed 4 bases from V and 0 bases from J, with 12 bases in between. The sample originates from a study of blood T cell repertoires in COVID-19. The wider study: COVID-19 samples collected from the United States, Italy and Spain covered acute and convalescent phases. PBMCs, B-cell-depleted T cells, or T cells were the source of the cDNA or gDNA that made up the material.

This chain uses TRBV7-3 with TRBJ1-1; TRBD1 is a possible D gene (5 bases). Material for sequencing was peripheral blood. This TCR was sampled from a man between 18 and 35 years old with active or convalescent COVID-19. CDR3 DNA: TGTGCCAGCAGCTCCCCTCAGGGAATGAACACTGAAGCTTTCTTT. This encodes CASSSPQGMNTEAFF.